Listed below are T cell receptor beta chains from one sample, sequenced in a study of identifying expanded T cells in peripheral blood. Clones were sequenced by immunoSEQ multiplex PCR, and TCRdb holds only the in-frame ones, with some missing. Of over 85,000 clones detected, 88% appear once; the ten largest clones hold about 14%. Sequencing was done on a sample of blood. These receptors were collected from a person aged 18-70 years in good health. The CDR3 runs from the conserved cysteine through the conserved F or W. The D gene is left open where the match is weak. Size is stated for part of the rows, as once, few or many counts, or as a class when the clone is expanded.

cdr3_nt cdr3_aa j_call v_call d_call clone_size
TGTGCCAGCAGTCTCGAGATCTCCTACAATGAGCAGTTCTTC CASSLEISYNEQFF TRBJ2-1 TRBV7-9 - -
TGTGCCAGCAGCCTCCAGGGGCAGCAACTCAATGAGCAGTTCTTC CASSLQGQQLNEQFF TRBJ2-1 TRBV9 - -
TGTGCCAGCAGTTTTGGGGGCGCGGCCGGGGAGCTGTTTTTT CASSFGGAAGELFF TRBJ2-2 TRBV28 - -
TGTGCCAGCAGCTCACTGGGCACAATCTATGGCTACACCTTC CASSSLGTIYGYTF TRBJ1-2 TRBV7-2 - -
TGTGCCATCAGGAATGACAGGGCGGGTGGCTACACCTTC CAIRNDRAGGYTF TRBJ1-2 TRBV10-3 TRBD1 -
TGCGCCAGCAATAGTCTAGGGATGTACCAAGAGACCCAGTACTTC CASNSLGMYQETQYF TRBJ2-5 TRBV5-1 - -
TGTGCCAGCAGCTTATCTGGCCGGGACACTGAAGCTTTCTTT CASSLSGRDTEAFF TRBJ1-1 TRBV7-9 - -
TGTGCCAGCAGCGTACGTGAGGGCGCAATATCCTACGAGCAGTACTTC CASSVREGAISYEQYF TRBJ2-7 TRBV9 - -
TGTGCCAGCAGTTTTAGCGGTATGCCTAACACCGGGGAGCTGTTTTTT CASSFSGMPNTGELFF TRBJ2-2 TRBV28 - -
TGTGCCAGCAGACGACAGCCCTATAGCAATCAGCCCCAGCATTTT CASRRQPYSNQPQHF TRBJ1-5 TRBV6-5 - -
TGTGCCAGCAGTCCCCTGGGACAGGGGGCGCGAGGCTACACCTTC CASSPLGQGARGYTF TRBJ1-2 TRBV27 TRBD1 -
TGCGCCAGCAGCCGCCAGGGTGTGGCAGACAACTACGAGCAGTACTTC CASSRQGVADNYEQYF TRBJ2-7 TRBV5-1 - -
TGTGCCAGCAGTTGGTACGGGACAGCCTACAATGAGCAGTTCTTC CASSWYGTAYNEQFF TRBJ2-1 TRBV28 TRBD1 -
TGCAGCGTTGGCGGCAGGGGGGGCCACGAGCAGTACTTC CSVGGRGGHEQYF TRBJ2-7 TRBV29-1 - few
TGTGCCAGCAGCTTAGTAACGGTAGGGACGTCTACACCCCTCCACTTT CASSLVTVGTSTPLHF TRBJ1-6 TRBV7-2 - -
TGTGCCTGGAACCGGGACAGGGGAGGAGAGACCCAGTACTTC CAWNRDRGGETQYF TRBJ2-5 TRBV30 TRBD1 -
TGCGCCAGCAGCTTGGCCGTAAGGGAGGATGGCTACACCTTC CASSLAVREDGYTF TRBJ1-2 TRBV5-1 - -
TGTGCCAGCAGTGGCCAGACAGGGATCAACACTGAAGCTTTCTTT CASSGQTGINTEAFF TRBJ1-1 TRBV28 TRBD1 -
TGTGCCAGCAGCTCTCAGGGTCTGAACACTGAAGCTTTCTTT CASSSQGLNTEAFF TRBJ1-1 TRBV7-9 - -
TGTGCCAGCAGCTCCCGGGCAGGGAATAATTCACCCCTCCACTTT CASSSRAGNNSPLHF TRBJ1-6 TRBV5-6 - -
TGTGCCAGCAGCTTAGATCCGGGGACATCACCCCTCCACTTT CASSLDPGTSPLHF TRBJ1-6 TRBV11-2 - -
TGTGCCAGCAGCTTTTTGTCGGCAGCAGCTAACTATGGCTACACCTTC CASSFLSAAANYGYTF TRBJ1-2 TRBV5-6 - -
TGTGCCAGCAGGCACAGTGGAACCTACGAGCAGTACTTC CASRHSGTYEQYF TRBJ2-7 TRBV6-6 - -
TGTGCCAGCAGTGAAAGGACCGGCAACGCACGCCCCCAGCATTTT CASSERTGNARPQHF TRBJ1-5 TRBV5-8 - -
TGTGCCAGCACCCTAGGACCGGGGGACATTCAGTACTTC CASTLGPGDIQYF TRBJ2-4 TRBV2 - -
TGTGCCAGCAGCCGAAACAGGGGATTACAGTTCTTC CASSRNRGLQFF TRBJ2-1 TRBV6-5 TRBD1 -
TGTGCCAGCATCTCGAGCGGGAGGGCCTACGAGCAGTACTTC CASISSGRAYEQYF TRBJ2-7 TRBV28 TRBD2 -
TGTGCCAGCGGGGACAGGCATGGCAATCAGCCCCAGCATTTT CASGDRHGNQPQHF TRBJ1-5 TRBV6-5 TRBD1 -
TGTGCCAGCAGCTTTTCGCATTCACCCCTCCACTTT CASSFSHSPLHF TRBJ1-6 TRBV7-9 - -
TGTGCCAGCAGCTTACGGCGGGGGGGGACAGATACGCAGTATTTT CASSLRRGGTDTQYF TRBJ2-3 TRBV11-1 TRBD2 -
TGTGCCAGCTCACCTGAAGGGATCTATGGCTACACCTTC CASSPEGIYGYTF TRBJ1-2 TRBV18 - -
TGTGCCATCAGTGAGGTCCGGGATAACGAAAAACTGTTTTTT CAISEVRDNEKLFF TRBJ1-4 TRBV10-3 - -
TGTGCCAGCAGCTTATCGGATTTTAATTCACCCCTCCACTTT CASSLSDFNSPLHF TRBJ1-6 TRBV11-2 - -
TGTGCCAGCAGCGTAGGACTGGGGAACACTGAAGCTTTCTTT CASSVGLGNTEAFF TRBJ1-1 TRBV7-3 - -
TGTGCCAGCAGCTGGGACGCGAACACCGGGGAGCTGTTTTTT CASSWDANTGELFF TRBJ2-2 TRBV7-2 - -
TGTGCCATCAGTGAGGGAAGCGGGCCAAACACTGAAGCTTTCTTT CAISEGSGPNTEAFF TRBJ1-1 TRBV10-3 - few
TGCGCCAGCAGCTGGACAGGGACTGAAGCTTTCTTT CASSWTGTEAFF TRBJ1-1 TRBV5-1 TRBD1 -
TGTGCCAGCAGTGAAGGGGGGCCGTATGGCTACACCTTC CASSEGGPYGYTF TRBJ1-2 TRBV2 - -
TGTGCCAGCAGCGTCTCGGGAGCTAACTATGGCTACACCTTC CASSVSGANYGYTF TRBJ1-2 TRBV9 - -
TGTGCCAGTAGTATTCAGACAGGGGGCACAGATACGCAGTATTTT CASSIQTGGTDTQYF TRBJ2-3 TRBV19 TRBD1 -
TGTGCCAGCAGCTTCGGAGGATTCACAGATACGCAGTATTTT CASSFGGFTDTQYF TRBJ2-3 TRBV5-5 - -
TGTGCCAGCAGAATCGGACGGCGGAACACTGAAGCTTTCTTT CASRIGRRNTEAFF TRBJ1-1 TRBV6-6 - -
TGTGCCAGCAGTTACTCCGTGGACAGGCGGGAGCAGTACTTC CASSYSVDRREQYF TRBJ2-7 TRBV6-5 TRBD1 -
TGTGCCAGCAGTGGGGGGCTCCGAGAGACCCAGTACTTC CASSGGLRETQYF TRBJ2-5 TRBV2 - -